This passage covers 4 T cell receptor beta chains from one sample sequenced in a study of shared clonotypes between healthy human individuals. Using immunoSEQ multiplex PCR, the repertoire was profiled, and TCRdb retains in-frame clones only, with some absent. Of under 200,000 clones listed, 90% to 95% are singletons. Sequencing was performed on naive CD4+ T cells sorted from blood. The subset: CD45RA+ positively selected. Every receptor here comes from a woman younger than 45 in good health.

This clone was seen only once. This sequence joins TRBV6-5 and TRBJ1-4, with D possibly being TRBD1 (6 bases). The CDR3 runs 15 residues. Germline loops: CDR1 MNHEY, CDR2 SVGAGI. The V end lost 0 bases, the J end lost 8 bases, and 13 bases lay between the germline ends. CDR3: CASSYSGTSSEKLFF. CDR3 nucleotides: TGTGCCAGCAGTTACTCGGGGACATCAAGCGAAAAACTGTTTTTT.

Here the CDR3 DNA reads TGTGCCACCAGCGCTAGCGGGACACCTAGATCCTACGAGCAGTACTTC. As protein: CATSASGTPRSYEQYF. The V gene is TRBV15, the J gene TRBJ2-7; 9 bases line up with TRBD2. Germline V lookup: CDR1 LNHNV, CDR2 YYDKDF (reference sequence). The J segment lost 1 base and the V segment lost 5 bases, leaving 9 bases of the junction unmatched. This CDR3 comprises 16 residues.

J is TRBJ2-7 and V is TRBV30, with 9 bases identical to TRBD2. This CDR3 has 12 amino acids. Germline values: CDR1 GTSNPN, CDR2 SVGIG (reference sequence). Germline trimming cut 4 bases from V and 6 bases from J; bases unmatched to any gene: 4. CDR3 DNA: TGTGCCTGGATAGCGGGAGTCGGCGAGCAGTACTTC. Encoded protein: CAWIAGVGEQYF.

CDR3 residues: CASSQGGLAGVGEQFF. The DNA of the CDR3 is TGTGCCAGCAGCCAAGGGGGGCTAGCGGGAGTGGGTGAGCAGTTCTTC. The J gene is TRBJ2-1, the V gene TRBV14, with TRBD2 identical over 10 bases. The CDR3 contains 16 residues. J lost 9 bases, V lost 1 base, and 9 bases had no gene match. Looked up from germline, CDR1 is SGHDN and CDR2 is FVKESK.